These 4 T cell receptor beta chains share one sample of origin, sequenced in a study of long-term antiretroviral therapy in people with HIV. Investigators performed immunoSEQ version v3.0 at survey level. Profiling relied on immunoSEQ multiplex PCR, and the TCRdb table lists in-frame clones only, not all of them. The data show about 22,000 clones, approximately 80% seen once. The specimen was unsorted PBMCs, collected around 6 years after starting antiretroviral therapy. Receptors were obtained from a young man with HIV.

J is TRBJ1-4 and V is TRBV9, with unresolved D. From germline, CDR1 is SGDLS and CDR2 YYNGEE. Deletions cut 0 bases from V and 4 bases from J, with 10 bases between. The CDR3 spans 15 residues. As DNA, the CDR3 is TGTGCCAGCAGCGTAGGAAGTGCCGTTAATGAAAAACTGTTTTTT. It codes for CASSVGSAVNEKLFF.

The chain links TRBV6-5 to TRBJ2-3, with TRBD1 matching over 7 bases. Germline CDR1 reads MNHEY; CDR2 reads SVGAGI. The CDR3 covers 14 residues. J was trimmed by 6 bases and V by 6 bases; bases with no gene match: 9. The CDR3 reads CASSETGPKDTQYF. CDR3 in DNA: TGTGCCAGCAGCGAGACAGGGCCTAAGGATACGCAGTATTTT.

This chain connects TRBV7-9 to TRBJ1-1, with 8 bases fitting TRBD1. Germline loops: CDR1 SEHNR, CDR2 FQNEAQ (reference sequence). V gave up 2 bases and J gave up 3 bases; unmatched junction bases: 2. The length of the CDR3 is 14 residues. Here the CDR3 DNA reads TGTGCCAGCAGCTTACTACAGGGGGACACTGAAGCTTTCTTT. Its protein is CASSLLQGDTEAFF.

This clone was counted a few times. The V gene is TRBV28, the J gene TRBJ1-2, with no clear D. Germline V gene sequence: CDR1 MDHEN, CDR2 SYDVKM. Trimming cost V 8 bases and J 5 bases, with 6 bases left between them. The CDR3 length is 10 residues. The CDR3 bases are TGTGCCAGCCGGAGGTATGGCTACACCTTC. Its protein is CASRRYGYTF.